These 29 T cell receptor beta chains were all obtained from the same sample, sequenced in a study of T cell responses to AZD1222 COVID-19 vaccine. Some clones are missing from TCRdb's copy, which holds only in-frame ones; the method was immunoSEQ multiplex PCR. The table lists approximately 100,000 clones, over 75% of them singletons, with approximately 15% in the top ten. Sequenced material: peripheral blood, taken on day 0 of AZD1222 vaccination. Source of these receptors: an adult in good health.

This rearrangement joins TRBV21-1 to TRBJ1-3; no DNA check was done on the table's D call, TRBD1. TRBV21-1 is a known pseudogene. The CDR3 length is 16 residues. The DNA for the CDR3 is TGTGCCAGCAGCAAGAGGGGGTGTAATTCTGGAAACACCATATATTTT. Protein sequence: CASSKRGCNSGNTIYF.

The V and J genes are TRBV9 and TRBJ2-7, with 9 positions matching TRBD2. This CDR3 region has 15 residues. V was pared by 0 bases and J by 6 bases, with 7 bases of the junction left unmatched. Germline V gives CDR1 SGDLS, CDR2 YYNGEE. Written as DNA, the CDR3 is TGTGCCAGCAGCGTAGGGGTAGCGGGAGCGAGCGAGCAGTACTTC. Its translation: CASSVGVAGASEQYF.

The chain combines TRBV3-1 (or the pseudogene TRBV3-2) with TRBJ1-2; no definite D call. V lost 0 bases and J 6 bases, leaving 8 bases between the germline ends. Germline V gives CDR1 LGHDT, CDR2 YNNKEL (reference sequence). This CDR3 region has 13 residues. The CDR3 bases are TGTGCCAGCAGCCAAGAAGCCGGGAATGGCTACACCTTC. Translation gives CASSQEAGNGYTF.

The J gene is TRBJ1-3, the V gene TRBV6-1, with a possible D match to TRBD1 (6 bases). The V and J ends lost 4 bases and 4 bases respectively, with 17 bases between them. The germline V gene has CDR1 MNHNS and CDR2 SASEGT. The CDR3 spans 16 residues. The CDR3 protein is CASSGWGATHGNTIYF. CDR3 nucleotide sequence: TGTGCCAGCAGTGGTTGGGGGGCCACTCACGGAAACACCATATATTTT.

The CDR3 DNA sequence: TGTGCCACCGTCGACTGGGCCCCAGATACGCAGTATTTT. Its protein is CATVDWAPDTQYF. This sequence joins TRBV25-1 and TRBJ2-3; D unclear. The V end was cut by 10 bases, the J end by 4 bases, with 15 bases between. CDR1 is MGHDK, CDR2 SYGVNS, per germline. The CDR3 runs to 13 residues.

The rearrangement joins TRBV3-1 (or the pseudogene TRBV3-2) to TRBJ2-7; D is uncertain. V was clipped by 1 base and J by 0 bases, with 7 bases between them. The CDR3 contains 14 residues. Germline V lookup: CDR1 LGHDT, CDR2 YNNKEL (reference sequence). Written as DNA, the CDR3 is TGTGCCAGCAGCCAAGTCAGAGGCTCCTACGAGCAGTACTTC. Translated: CASSQVRGSYEQYF.

The chain employs TRBV28 and TRBJ2-1; 13 bases line up with TRBD2. Germline values: CDR1 MDHEN, CDR2 SYDVKM. This CDR3 region has 16 residues. V lost 5 bases to trimming and J lost 4 bases; unmatched junction nucleotides: 5. This chain's CDR3 is CASSPPGLAGYNEQFF. The CDR3 DNA reads TGTGCCAGCAGTCCCCCGGGACTAGCGGGGTACAATGAGCAGTTCTTC.

The chain carries TRBV18 and TRBJ1-1; D call uncertain. From germline, CDR1 is KGHSH and CDR2 LQKENI. The CDR3 extends over 14 amino acids. V lost 2 bases and J 4 bases, leaving 11 bases between the germline ends. CDR3 sequence reads: CASSPTPTPTEAFF. The CDR3 bases are TGTGCCAGCTCACCAACCCCCACCCCCACTGAAGCTTTCTTT.

The CDR3 DNA sequence: TGTGCCAGCAGCCTAGGGACCTCGGGGCCCCAGCATTTT. Translating it yields CASSLGTSGPQHF. The chain combines TRBV3-1 (or the pseudogene TRBV3-2) with TRBJ1-5; TRBD1 is a possible D gene (5 bases). V was shortened by 4 bases and J by 9 bases, with 13 bases between the two germline ends. CDR3 length: 13 residues. Germline V gives CDR1 LGHDT, CDR2 YNNKEL (reference sequence).

This rearrangement joins TRBV18 to TRBJ2-5; TRBD2 aligns across 13 bases. J gave up 5 bases and V 3 bases, and 12 bases lay outside the gene matches. Germline values: CDR1 KGHSH, CDR2 LQKENI. The CDR3 length is 18 residues. The CDR3 DNA reads as TGTGCCAGCTCACCTAGCATCGGACTAGCGGGAGTCGAGGAGACCCAGTACTTC. It translates to CASSPSIGLAGVEETQYF.

The J gene is TRBJ1-5, the V gene TRBV6-5; D gene unclear. Between the trimmed V and J ends, which lost 6 bases and 4 bases, there was a span of 10 bases. CDR3 length: 13 residues. Germline V gives CDR1 MNHEY, CDR2 SVGAGI. The CDR3 sequence: CASSPDPNQPQHF. In nucleotides, the CDR3 is TGTGCCAGCAGCCCAGACCCAAATCAGCCCCAGCATTTT.

J is TRBJ2-4 and V is TRBV15, with D maybe TRBD1 (5 bases). Deletions cut 0 bases from V and 8 bases from J, with 11 bases between. Per the germline V gene, CDR1 is LNHNV and CDR2 is YYDKDF (reference sequence). The CDR3 is 14 amino acids. The CDR3 DNA sequence: TGTGCCACCAGCAGAGATCGCAGGGAAGACATTCAGTACTTC. Translated, it gives CATSRDRREDIQYF. Variable domain in full (rest from reference TRBV15 and TRBJ2-4): DAMVIQNPRYQVTQFGKPVTLSCSQTLNHNVMYWYQQKSSQAPKLLFHYYDKDFNNEADTPDNFQSRRPNTSFCFLDIRSPGLGDTAMYLCATSRDRREDIQYFGAGTRLSVL.

The chain is built from TRBV6-2 or TRBV6-3 and TRBJ2-7; 8 bases align to TRBD2. CDR3 length equals 15 residues. Germline trimming cut 6 bases from V and 2 bases from J; bases unmatched to any gene: 9. The germline CDR1 and CDR2 sequences are MNHEY and SVGEGT. Here the CDR3 reads CASSILADQAYEQYF. The DNA of the CDR3 is TGTGCCAGCAGCATACTAGCGGACCAAGCCTACGAGCAGTACTTC.

The rearrangement uses TRBV28 and TRBJ1-6, with TRBD1 identical over 7 bases. CDR3 length: 17 residues. Germline values: CDR1 MDHEN, CDR2 SYDVKM. V lost 5 bases, J lost 7 bases, and 14 bases stayed unmatched. The CDR3 reads CASSGFRDRDSNSPLHF. CDR3 nucleotide sequence: TGTGCCAGCAGTGGATTCCGGGACAGAGACTCAAATTCACCCCTCCACTTT.

The chain links TRBV2 to TRBJ1-1; maybe TRBD1 (5 bases). Trimming took 6 bases from V and 4 from J, leaving 18 bases between them. The CDR3 contains 15 residues. In germline, CDR1 is SNHLY, CDR2 FYNNEI. CDR3 nucleotides: TGTGCCAGCAGAATTGGGGCTCTCTTTAGCACTGAAGCTTTCTTT. Translating gives CASRIGALFSTEAFF. Drawing the rest from reference TRBV2 and TRBJ1-1, the complete variable domain is EPEVTQTPSHQVTQMGQEVILRCVPISNHLYFYWYRQILGQKVEFLVSFYNNEISEKSEIFDDQFSVERPDGSNFTLKIRSTKLEDSAMYFCASRIGALFSTEAFFGQGTRLTVV.

DNA of the CDR3: TGCAGTGCCAGTAGCGGGGCGGCGCTCTACGAGCAGTACTTC. Translated: CSASSGAALYEQYF. The chain uses TRBV20-1 and TRBJ2-7; 8 nucleotides line up with TRBD2. Looked up from germline, CDR1 is DFQATT and CDR2 is SNEGSKA (reference sequence). This CDR3 comprises 14 residues. V trimming: 6 bases; J trimming: 3 bases; junction bases outside the gene matches: 10.

The genes are TRBV10-3 and TRBJ2-7; possibly TRBD1 or TRBD2 for D (5 bases each). Trimming removed 4 bases from V and 5 bases from J, with 9 bases in between. The CDR3 length is 12 residues. Germline CDR1 is ENHRY and CDR2 is SYGVKD. CDR3 residues: CAISGGRHEQYF. CDR3 DNA: TGTGCCATCAGTGGGGGACGGCACGAGCAGTACTTC.

The rearrangement uses TRBV6-1 and TRBJ1-5, with D uncertain. The germline V gene encodes CDR1 MNHNS and CDR2 SASEGT. V lost 3 bases to trimming and J lost 0 bases, with 12 bases between them. The CDR3 is 16 amino acids. The CDR3 DNA sequence: TGTGCCAGCAGTGACCCGGGGTACCTTAGCAATCAGCCCCAGCATTTT. The encoded protein is CASSDPGYLSNQPQHF.

This rearrangement joins TRBV7-6 to TRBJ2-7; no firm D call. The CDR3 runs 15 residues. Germline loops: CDR1 SGHVS, CDR2 FNYEAQ. V lost 1 base and J 1 base, leaving 11 bases between the germline ends. The CDR3 is CASSLGWQLSYEQYF. In nucleotides, the CDR3 is TGTGCCAGCAGCTTAGGGTGGCAGCTATCCTACGAGCAGTACTTC.

The chain couples TRBV7-3 to TRBJ1-1; D possibly corresponds to TRBD1 (5 bases). The germline CDR1 and CDR2 sequences are SGHTA and FQGTGA. CDR3 length equals 13 residues. The germline V and J ends were trimmed by 5 bases and 8 bases, with 15 bases remaining between them. The CDR3 region has the DNA TGTGCCAGCAGCGTTCAGGGTTCGAGGGAAGCTTTCTTT. Encoded protein: CASSVQGSREAFF. Full variable domain (rest looked up from reference TRBV7-3 and TRBJ1-1): GAGVSQTPSNKVTEKGKYVELRCDPISGHTALYWYRQSLGQGPEFLIYFQGTGAADDSGLPNDRFFAVRPEGSVSTLKIQRTERGDSAVYLCASSVQGSREAFFGQGTRLTVV.

This sequence joins TRBV2 and TRBJ1-2, with D maybe TRBD1 (6 bases). Deletions cut 2 bases from V and 8 bases from J, with 12 bases between. Per germline, CDR1 SNHLY and CDR2 FYNNEI. The CDR3 is made up of 13 amino acids. The CDR3 loop reads CASSERAGDGYTF. In DNA form, the CDR3 reads TGTGCCAGCAGTGAAAGGGCAGGGGACGGCTACACCTTC.

The CDR3 region has the DNA TGTGCCAGCGGAGCAGTTTTATTGCCCCAGCATTTT. Amino acids: CASGAVLLPQHF. V is TRBV2 and J is TRBJ1-5; no firm D call. The germline CDR1 and CDR2 sequences are SNHLY and FYNNEI. V was cut by 8 bases and J by 9 bases, with 14 bases left in between. The CDR3 runs to 12 residues.

Here the CDR3 DNA reads TGTGCCAGCAGTTACGGGGGCACAACTAATGAAAAACTGTTTTTT. Translation gives CASSYGGTTNEKLFF. This rearrangement joins TRBV6-5 to TRBJ1-4; possibly TRBD1 for D (6 bases). The CDR3 runs to 15 residues. The germline gives CDR1 MNHEY, CDR2 SVGAGI. V was trimmed by 2 bases and J by 0 bases, leaving 7 bases between them.

This rearrangement joins TRBV28 to TRBJ2-2, with D possibly being TRBD1 (6 bases). The V end lost 3 bases, the J end lost 5 bases, and 19 bases lay between the germline ends. The CDR3 contains 17 residues. The V gene's germline CDR1 is MDHEN and CDR2 SYDVKM. The DNA for the CDR3 is TGTGCCAGCAGTTTCCCTCGACTCGAGGGGACAACCGGGGAGCTGTTTTTT. It specifies CASSFPRLEGTTGELFF. The full variable domain, its missing parts supplied by reference TRBV28 and TRBJ2-2, is DVKVTQSSRYLVKRTGEKVFLECVQDMDHENMFWYRQDPGLGLRLIYFSYDVKMKEKGDIPEGYSVSREKKERFSLILESASTNQTSMYLCASSFPRLEGTTGELFFGEGSRLTVL.

DNA of the CDR3: TGTGCCAGCAGCTTAGAGGGCGGGGTTATCTACAATGAGCAGTTCTTC. Translation gives CASSLEGGVIYNEQFF. This chain links TRBV11-2 with TRBJ2-1; a weak D match, TRBD2 (6 bases). V lost 0 bases, J lost 3 bases, and 12 bases lay in between. The germline V gene has CDR1 SGHAT and CDR2 FQNNGV. The length of the CDR3 is 16 residues.

In this sample, this clone turned up once. The chain is built from TRBV28 and TRBJ1-2; D remains unclear. Germline CDR1 MDHEN, CDR2 SYDVKM. With 5 bases removed from V and 8 bases from J, the gap between germline ends came to 15 bases. This CDR3 is built from 13 residues. The CDR3 DNA sequence: TGTGCCAGCAGTAACCTTGGTAGTTGGGGCTACACCTTC. Translation gives CASSNLGSWGYTF.

The CDR3 DNA follows: TGTGCCAGTAGTGGGGGACCCCTTCATAGCAATCAGCCCCAGCATTTT. It translates to CASSGGPLHSNQPQHF. V usage is TRBV19 and J usage is TRBJ1-5, with D perhaps matching TRBD1 (5 bases). Trimming pared 5 bases from V and 0 bases from J, leaving 14 bases between. The CDR3 contains 16 residues. Germline loops: CDR1 LNHDA, CDR2 SQIVND (reference sequence).

V is TRBV28 and J is TRBJ1-6; 10 nucleotides agree with TRBD1. Per the germline V gene, CDR1 is MDHEN and CDR2 is SYDVKM. The CDR3 covers 15 residues. V gave up 3 bases and J gave up 9 bases; unmatched junction bases: 5. The CDR3 protein is CASSFDRGRSSPLHF. In DNA form, the CDR3 reads TGTGCCAGCAGTTTCGACAGGGGGCGAAGTTCACCCCTCCACTTT.

This clone is a singleton in its sample. CDR3 DNA sequence: TGCGCCAGCAGCCAAGTCCCTAGCGGGAGGAGAGATACGCAGTATTTT. Amino acids: CASSQVPSGRRDTQYF. The gene calls are TRBV4-1 and TRBJ2-3, with 11 nucleotides matching TRBD2. Germline V CDR1 and CDR2: MGHRA, YSYEKL. This CDR3 contains 16 residues. V was pared by 1 base and J by 5 bases, with 5 bases of the junction left unmatched.